This T cell receptor (beta chain) derives from a study of monozygotic twins with inflammatory bowel disease. Findings and limits, study-wide: The inverse Simpson measure of TCRbeta diversity was lower in IBD patients than in healthy co-twins. Twin pairs that were concordant did not differ from discordant pairs in repertoire similarity, possibly from limited power.

Worth noting for this clonotype: The antigen remains unidentified.

CDR1 and CDR2 from the germline V gene are DFQATT and SNEGSKA (reference sequence). This CDR3 spans 14 amino acids. Per sample, reverse transcription was split into eight reactions. From the 5' RACE reads, TCRdb lists one entry per CDR3 protein and no DNA. The repertoire shows over 110,000 distinct CDR3 sequences; the top ten hold 2% to 2.5%. This TCR derives from a human donor with ulcerative colitis or Crohn's disease, or a healthy co-twin of an affected twin (not recorded which). The sample comprised blood. This chain joins TRBV20-1 and TRBJ2-2. This CDR3 is CSARYGGDTGELFF.